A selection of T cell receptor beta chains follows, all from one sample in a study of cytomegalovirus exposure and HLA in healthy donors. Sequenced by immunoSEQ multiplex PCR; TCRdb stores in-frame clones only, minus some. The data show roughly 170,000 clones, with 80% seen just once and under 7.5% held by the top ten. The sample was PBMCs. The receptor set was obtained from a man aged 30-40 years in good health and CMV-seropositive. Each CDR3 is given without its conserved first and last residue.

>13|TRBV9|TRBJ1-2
ASSVGQPSRGGYT
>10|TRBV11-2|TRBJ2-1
ASNTRGNEQF
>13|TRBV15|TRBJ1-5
ATSSVSVSNQPQH
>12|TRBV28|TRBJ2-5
ASGQRGGGETQY
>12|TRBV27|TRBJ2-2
ASRLVEQGSELF
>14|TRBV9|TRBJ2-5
ASSVAWSNPAETQY
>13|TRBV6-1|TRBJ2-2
ASSTSGGAPGELF
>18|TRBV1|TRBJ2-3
TSSRKGTKDKGDFGDTQY
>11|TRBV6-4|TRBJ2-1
ASSDGSEDEQF
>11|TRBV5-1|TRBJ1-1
ASSLVLGEEAF
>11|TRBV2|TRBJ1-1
ASSEDNYTEAF
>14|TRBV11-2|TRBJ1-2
ASSHPGQGPYYGYT
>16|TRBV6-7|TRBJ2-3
ASSYPQTSGGAKDTQY
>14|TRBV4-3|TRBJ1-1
ASSQGGGTGDTEAF
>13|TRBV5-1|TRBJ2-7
ASSLLGQTQYEQY
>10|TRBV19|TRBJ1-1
ASIQGAHEAF
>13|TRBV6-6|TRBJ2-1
ASSYGAGEGREQF
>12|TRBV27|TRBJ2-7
ASSGQGPRYEQY
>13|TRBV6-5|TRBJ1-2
ASSSWTGAGYGYT
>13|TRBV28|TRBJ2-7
ASSSGGQGGYEQY
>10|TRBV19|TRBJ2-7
ASSIVQGEQY
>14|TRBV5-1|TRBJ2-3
ASSLVSAGGTDTQY
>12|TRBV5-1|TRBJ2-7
ASSLDWSSYEQY
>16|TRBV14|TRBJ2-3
ASSQHNLAGEPTDTQY
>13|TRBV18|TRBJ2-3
ASSPPGQGSDTQY
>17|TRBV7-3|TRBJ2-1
ASSSRNVQTLSSYNEQF
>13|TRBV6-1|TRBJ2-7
ASSEGLAGVEEQY
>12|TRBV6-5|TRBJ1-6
ASSYRQGNSPLH
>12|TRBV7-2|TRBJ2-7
ASSPAPGTYEQY
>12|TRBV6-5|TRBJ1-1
ASSRDRMNTEAF
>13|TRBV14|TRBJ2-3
ASSHGQGGTDTQY
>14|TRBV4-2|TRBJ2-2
ASCQDLDANTGELF